This T cell receptor (delta chain) emerged from a study of γδ T cells in repeated Plasmodium falciparum infection. Study-level points and caveats: Malian donors came from one small rural village, predominantly one ethnic group.

Each sorted gammadelta sample had TRG and TRD chains sequenced. TCRdb re-called the multiplex PCR reads through CATT. This table has 50,000 to 65,000 delta-chain clones, approximately 1.5% appearing once. With regard to this clone: Antigen unknown. The mismatch at residue 7 between this DNA's translation and the TCRdb protein of a much larger clone likely reflects a read error; the protein shown is translated from the DNA.

The sequenced sample consisted of gamma-delta T cells from blood. The source of this sequence is a pool of human donors (malaria-infected and uninfected, not separated).

The CDR3 spells CALGLTIYWATDKLIF. The DNA for the CDR3 is TGTGCTCTTGGACTAACCATCTACTGGGCTACCGATAAACTCATCTTT. The chain combines TRDV1 with TRDJ1, with TRDD3 as a possible D gene (6 bases). V dropped 6 bases and J dropped 2 bases, with 19 bases sitting between them. The CDR3 is made up of 16 amino acids. CDR1 is TSWWSYY, CDR2 QGS, per germline.